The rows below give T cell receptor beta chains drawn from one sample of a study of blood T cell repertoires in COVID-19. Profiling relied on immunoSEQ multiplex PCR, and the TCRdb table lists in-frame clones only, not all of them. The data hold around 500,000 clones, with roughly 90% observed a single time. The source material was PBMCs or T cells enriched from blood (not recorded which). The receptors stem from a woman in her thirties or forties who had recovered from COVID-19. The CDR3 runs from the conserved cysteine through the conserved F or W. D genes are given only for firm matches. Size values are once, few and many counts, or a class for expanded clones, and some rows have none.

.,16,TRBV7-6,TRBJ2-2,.,CASSLGSGSPSGELFF,TGTGCCAGCAGCTTGGGGAGCGGGTCTCCCTCCGGGGAGCTGTTTTTT
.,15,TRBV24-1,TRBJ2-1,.,CATSDSRRGFDEQFF,TGTGCCACCAGTGATTCCCGTCGGGGTTTCGATGAGCAGTTCTTC
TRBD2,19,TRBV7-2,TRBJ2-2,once,CASSYRTSGRARATGELFF,TGTGCCAGCAGCTATCGGACTAGCGGGAGGGCCCGAGCCACCGGGGAGCTGTTTTTT
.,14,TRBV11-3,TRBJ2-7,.,CASSLDPGGSEQYF,TGTGCCAGCAGCTTAGACCCCGGAGGGTCAGAGCAGTACTTC
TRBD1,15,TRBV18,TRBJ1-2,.,CASSTGTGVSLGYTF,TGTGCCAGCTCCACCGGGACAGGGGTATCCCTAGGCTACACCTTC
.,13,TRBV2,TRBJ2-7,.,CASKESSSYEQYF,TGTGCCAGCAAGGAGAGCAGCTCCTACGAGCAGTACTTC
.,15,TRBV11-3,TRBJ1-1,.,CASSLEAGMNTEAFF,TGTGCCAGCAGCTTAGAGGCAGGGATGAACACTGAAGCTTTCTTT
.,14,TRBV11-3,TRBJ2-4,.,CASALPEAKNIQYF,TGTGCCAGCGCCCTCCCGGAGGCCAAAAACATTCAGTACTTC
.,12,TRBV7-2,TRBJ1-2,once,CASSSRDYGYTF,TGTGCCAGCAGCTCCCGGGACTATGGCTACACCTTC
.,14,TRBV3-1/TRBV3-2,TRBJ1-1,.,CASSQLQASTEAFF,TGTGCCAGCAGCCAATTGCAGGCGAGCACTGAAGCTTTCTTT
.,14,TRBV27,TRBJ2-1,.,CASSFPGTPEQQFF,TGTGCCAGCAGTTTCCCAGGGACTCCCGAGCAGCAGTTCTTC
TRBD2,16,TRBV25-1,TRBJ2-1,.,CASSEFGGRAYNEQFF,TGTGCCAGCAGTGAATTTGGCGGGAGGGCCTACAATGAGCAGTTCTTC
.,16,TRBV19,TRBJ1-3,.,CASSTFEETAGNTIYF,TGTGCCAGTAGTACCTTCGAAGAGACAGCAGGAAACACCATATATTTT
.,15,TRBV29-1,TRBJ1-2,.,CSVEDVGTWGYGYTF,TGCAGCGTTGAAGATGTGGGGACATGGGGCTATGGCTACACCTTC
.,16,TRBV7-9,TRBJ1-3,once,CASSSPVLHSGNTIYF,TGTGCCAGCAGCTCCCCAGTTCTCCATTCTGGAAACACCATATATTTT
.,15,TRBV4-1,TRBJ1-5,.,CASSQVIQGGQPQHF,TGCGCCAGCAGCCAAGTCATACAGGGTGGTCAGCCCCAGCATTTT
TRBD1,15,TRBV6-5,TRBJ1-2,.,CASSYSGQGARGYTF,TGTGCCAGCAGTTACTCGGGACAGGGGGCGCGTGGCTACACCTTC
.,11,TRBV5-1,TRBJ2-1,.,CASSLQGEQFF,TGCGCCAGCAGCTTGCAGGGCGAGCAGTTCTTC
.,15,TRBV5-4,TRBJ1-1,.,CASSLVGYGGTEAFF,TGTGCCAGCAGCTTGGTCGGGTACGGGGGGACTGAAGCTTTCTTT
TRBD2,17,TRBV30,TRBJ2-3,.,CAWSSGTSSLARDTQYF,TGTGCCTGGAGTTCCGGGACTAGCAGCCTCGCAAGGGATACGCAGTATTTT
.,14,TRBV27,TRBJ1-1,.,CASSFFHGNTEAFF,TGTGCCAGCAGTTTCTTCCACGGGAACACTGAAGCTTTCTTT
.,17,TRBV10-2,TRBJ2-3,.,CASSPGGGVSRGDTQYF,TGCGCCAGCAGTCCCGGAGGGGGGGTCTCGAGAGGAGATACGCAGTATTTT
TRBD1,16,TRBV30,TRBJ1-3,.,CAWSLYTGVSGNTIYF,TGTGCCTGGAGCCTATATACAGGGGTCTCTGGAAACACCATATATTTT
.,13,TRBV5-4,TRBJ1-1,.,CASSLDGVTEAFF,TGTGCCAGCAGCTTGGACGGAGTCACTGAAGCTTTCTTT
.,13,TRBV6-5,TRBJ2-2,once,CASGGLPIGELFF,TGTGCCTCAGGGGGACTCCCCATTGGGGAGCTGTTTTTT
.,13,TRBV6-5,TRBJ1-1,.,CASYEFSITEAFF,TGTGCCAGCTATGAGTTCTCGATCACTGAAGCTTTCTTT
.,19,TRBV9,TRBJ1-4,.,CASSVGHFGRETTNEKLFF,TGTGCCAGCAGCGTAGGTCATTTCGGGAGGGAAACAACTAATGAAAAACTGTTTTTT
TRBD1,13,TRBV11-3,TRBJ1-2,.,CASSIRQGNGYTF,TGTGCCAGCAGCATAAGACAGGGTAATGGCTACACCTTC
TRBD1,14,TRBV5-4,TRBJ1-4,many,CASSSGQFNEKLFF,TGTGCCAGCAGCTCGGGACAGTTTAATGAAAAACTGTTTTTT
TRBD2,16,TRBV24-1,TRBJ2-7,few,CATSDPRTSGRSEQYF,TGTGCCACCAGTGACCCCCGGACTAGCGGGAGAAGCGAGCAGTACTTC
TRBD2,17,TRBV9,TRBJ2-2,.,CASSQQTSGRAHGELFF,TGTGCCAGCAGCCAACAGACTAGCGGGAGGGCCCACGGGGAGCTGTTTTTT
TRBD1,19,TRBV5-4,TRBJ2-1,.,CASSNNRGLGRERNNEQFF,TGTGCCAGCAGTAACAACAGGGGGCTCGGACGGGAGAGGAACAATGAGCAGTTCTTC
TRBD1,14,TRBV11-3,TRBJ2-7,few,CASSRRQGNYEQYF,TGTGCCAGCAGCCGGAGACAGGGGAACTACGAGCAGTACTTC
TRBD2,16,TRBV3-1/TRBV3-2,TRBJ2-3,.,CASSQRLAVRGNTQYF,TGTGCCAGCAGCCAGCGACTAGCGGTGCGGGGAAATACGCAGTATTTT
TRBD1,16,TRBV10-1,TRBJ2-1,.,CASSESTGQVVSEQFF,TGCGCCAGCAGTGAGTCGACGGGACAGGTGGTTAGTGAGCAGTTCTTC
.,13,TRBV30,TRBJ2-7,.,CAWSQDTAYEQYF,TGTGCCTGGAGCCAAGACACCGCCTACGAGCAGTACTTC
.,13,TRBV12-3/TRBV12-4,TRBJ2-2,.,CASLSGNTGELFF,TGTGCCAGCCTTAGCGGGAACACCGGGGAGCTGTTTTTT
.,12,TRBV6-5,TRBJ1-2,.,CASSSDSYGYTF,TGTGCCAGCAGTTCGGACAGCTATGGCTACACCTTC
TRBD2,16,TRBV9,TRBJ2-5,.,CASSGGLAGAQETQYF,TGTGCCAGCAGCGGGGGACTAGCGGGGGCGCAAGAGACCCAGTACTTC
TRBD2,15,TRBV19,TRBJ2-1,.,CASSPGAGEGNEQFF,TGTGCCAGTAGTCCGGGAGCGGGAGAGGGGAATGAGCAGTTCTTC
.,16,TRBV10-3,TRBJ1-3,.,CAISGNNRRSGNTIYF,TGTGCCATCAGTGGGAATAACAGGCGCTCTGGAAACACCATATATTTT
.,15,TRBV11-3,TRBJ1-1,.,CASSFRSLENTEAFF,TGTGCCAGCAGCTTTAGAAGCTTAGAGAACACTGAAGCTTTCTTT
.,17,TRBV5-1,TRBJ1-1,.,CASTRTGGADSNTEAFF,TGCGCCAGCACCCGAACGGGAGGAGCAGATTCGAACACTGAAGCTTTCTTT
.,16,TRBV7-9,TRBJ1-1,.,CASSHAGRGQNTEAFF,TGTGCCAGCAGCCATGCCGGAAGAGGGCAGAACACTGAAGCTTTCTTT
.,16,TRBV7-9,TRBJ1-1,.,CASSLEPPGENTEAFF,TGTGCCAGCAGCTTAGAGCCTCCGGGGGAGAACACTGAAGCTTTCTTT
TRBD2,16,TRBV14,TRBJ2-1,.,CASSQGGGRDYNEQFF,TGTGCCAGCAGCCAGGGTGGCGGGAGGGACTACAATGAGCAGTTCTTC
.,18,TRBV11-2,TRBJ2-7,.,CASSLDLGISVSSYEQYF,TGTGCCAGCAGCTTAGATCTAGGTATTAGCGTTAGCTCCTACGAGCAGTACTTC
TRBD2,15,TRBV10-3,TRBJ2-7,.,CAISELGLAGDEQYF,TGTGCCATCAGTGAGTTAGGACTAGCGGGAGACGAGCAGTACTTC
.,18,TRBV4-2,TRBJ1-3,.,CASSQVGGGDYSGNTIYF,TGTGCCAGCAGCCAAGTTGGAGGCGGAGATTACTCTGGAAACACCATATATTTT
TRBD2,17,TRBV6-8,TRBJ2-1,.,CASSYSRSSGNYNEQFF,TGTGCCAGCAGTTACTCGAGGTCTAGCGGGAACTACAATGAGCAGTTCTTC
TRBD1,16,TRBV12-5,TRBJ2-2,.,CASGLKRQGGTGELFF,TGTGCTAGTGGTTTGAAACGACAGGGGGGAACCGGGGAGCTGTTTTTT
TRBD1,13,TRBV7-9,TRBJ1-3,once,CASSLAGTDTIYF,TGTGCCAGCAGCTTAGCCGGGACAGACACCATATATTTT
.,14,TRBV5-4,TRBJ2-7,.,CASSYGTRSHEQYF,TGTGCCAGCAGTTACGGGACTCGCTCCCACGAGCAGTACTTC
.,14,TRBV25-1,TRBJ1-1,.,CASSELVRGTEAFF,TGTGCCAGCAGTGAATTGGTAAGAGGCACTGAAGCTTTCTTT
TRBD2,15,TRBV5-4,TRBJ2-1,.,CASGVLADAYNEQFF,TGTGCCAGCGGCGTCCTAGCGGATGCCTACAATGAGCAGTTCTTC
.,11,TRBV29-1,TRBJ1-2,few,CSGTGGYGYTF,TGCAGCGGAACCGGAGGCTATGGCTACACCTTC
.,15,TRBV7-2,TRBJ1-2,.,CASSLNRVQYDGYTF,TGTGCCAGCAGCCTCAACAGGGTCCAGTATGATGGCTACACCTTC
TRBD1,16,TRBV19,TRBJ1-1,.,CASRPRVTGEASEAFF,TGTGCCAGTAGACCTCGGGTTACAGGGGAGGCGAGTGAAGCTTTCTTT
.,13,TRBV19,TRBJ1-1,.,CASDRGAKTEAFF,TGTGCCAGCGACCGGGGGGCCAAAACTGAAGCTTTCTTT